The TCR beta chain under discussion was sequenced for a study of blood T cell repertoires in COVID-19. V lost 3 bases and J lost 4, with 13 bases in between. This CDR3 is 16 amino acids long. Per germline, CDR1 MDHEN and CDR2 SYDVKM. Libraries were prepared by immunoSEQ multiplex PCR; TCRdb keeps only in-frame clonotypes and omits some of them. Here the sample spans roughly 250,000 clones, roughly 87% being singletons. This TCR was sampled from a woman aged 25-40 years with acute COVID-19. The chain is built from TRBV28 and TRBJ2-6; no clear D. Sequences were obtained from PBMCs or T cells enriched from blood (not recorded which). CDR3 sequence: CASSFRRRAGANVLTF. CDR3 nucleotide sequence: TGTGCCAGCAGTTTCAGACGGAGAGCCGGGGCCAACGTCCTGACTTTC.